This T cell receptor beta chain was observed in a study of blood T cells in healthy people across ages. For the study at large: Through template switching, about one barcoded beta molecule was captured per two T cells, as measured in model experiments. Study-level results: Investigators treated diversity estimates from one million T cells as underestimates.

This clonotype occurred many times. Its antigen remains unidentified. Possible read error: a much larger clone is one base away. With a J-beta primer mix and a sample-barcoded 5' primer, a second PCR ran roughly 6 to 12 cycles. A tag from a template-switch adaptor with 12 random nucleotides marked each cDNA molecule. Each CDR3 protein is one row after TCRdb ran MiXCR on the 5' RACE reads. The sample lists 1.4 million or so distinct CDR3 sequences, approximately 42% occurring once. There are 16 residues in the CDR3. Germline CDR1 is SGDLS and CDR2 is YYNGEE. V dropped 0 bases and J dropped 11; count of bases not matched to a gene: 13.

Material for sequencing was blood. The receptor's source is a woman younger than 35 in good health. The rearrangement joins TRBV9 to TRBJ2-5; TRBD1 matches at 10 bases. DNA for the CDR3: TGTGCCAGCAGCGTAGGGACAGGGGGTTTCGACAATGAGCAGTACTTC. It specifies CASSVGTGGFDNEQYF.